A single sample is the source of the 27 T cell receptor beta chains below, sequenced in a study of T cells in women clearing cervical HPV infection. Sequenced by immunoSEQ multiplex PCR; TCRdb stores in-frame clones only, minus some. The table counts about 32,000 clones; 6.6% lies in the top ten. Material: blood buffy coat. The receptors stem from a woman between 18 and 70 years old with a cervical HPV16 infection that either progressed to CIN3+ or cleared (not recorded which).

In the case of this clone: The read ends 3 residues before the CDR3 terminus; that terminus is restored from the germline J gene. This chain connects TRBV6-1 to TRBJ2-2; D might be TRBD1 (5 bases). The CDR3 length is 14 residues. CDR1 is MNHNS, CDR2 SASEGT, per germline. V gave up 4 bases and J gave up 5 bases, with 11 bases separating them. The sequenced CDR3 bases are TGTGCCAGCAGTGTAGCCCAGGGAACCGGGGAG. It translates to CASSVAQGTGE. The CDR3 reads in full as CASSVAQGTGELFF.

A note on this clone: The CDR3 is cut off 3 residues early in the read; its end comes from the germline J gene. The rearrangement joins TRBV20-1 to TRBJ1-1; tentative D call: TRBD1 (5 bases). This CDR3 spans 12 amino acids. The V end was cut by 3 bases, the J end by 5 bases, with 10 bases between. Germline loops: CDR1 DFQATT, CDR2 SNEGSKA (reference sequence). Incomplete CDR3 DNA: TGCAGTGCTAGGACAGTCATAACTGAA. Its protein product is CSARTVITE. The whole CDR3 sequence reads CSARTVITEAFF.

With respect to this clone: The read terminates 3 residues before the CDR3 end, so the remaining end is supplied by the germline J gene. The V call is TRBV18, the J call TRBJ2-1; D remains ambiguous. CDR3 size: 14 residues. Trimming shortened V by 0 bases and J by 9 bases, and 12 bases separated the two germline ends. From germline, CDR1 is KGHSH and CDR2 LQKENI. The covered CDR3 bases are TGTGCCAGCTCACCACCGTCTAGGAACATTGAG. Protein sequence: CASSPPSRNIE. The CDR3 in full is CASSPPSRNIEQFF.

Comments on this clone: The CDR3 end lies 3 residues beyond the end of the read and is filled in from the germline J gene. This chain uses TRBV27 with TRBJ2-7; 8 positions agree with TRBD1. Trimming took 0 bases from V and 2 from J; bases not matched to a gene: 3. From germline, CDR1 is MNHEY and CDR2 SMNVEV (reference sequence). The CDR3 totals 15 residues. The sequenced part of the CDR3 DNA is TGTGCCAGCAGTTTATCCCGGGACAGGACCTACGAG. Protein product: CASSLSRDRTYE. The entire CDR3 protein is CASSLSRDRTYEQYF.

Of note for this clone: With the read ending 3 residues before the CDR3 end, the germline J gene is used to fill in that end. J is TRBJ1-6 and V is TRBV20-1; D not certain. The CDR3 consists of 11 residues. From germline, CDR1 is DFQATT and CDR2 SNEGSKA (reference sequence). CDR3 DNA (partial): TGCAGTGCTATTGGCCCGAGTACC. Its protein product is CSAIGPST. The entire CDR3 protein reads CSAIGPSTLHF.

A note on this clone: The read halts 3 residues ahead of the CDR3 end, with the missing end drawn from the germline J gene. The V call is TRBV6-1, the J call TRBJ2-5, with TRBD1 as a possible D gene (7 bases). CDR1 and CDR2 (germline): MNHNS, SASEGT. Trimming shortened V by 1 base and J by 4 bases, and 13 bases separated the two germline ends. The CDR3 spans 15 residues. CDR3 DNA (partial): TGTGCCAGCAGTGAAGTTGGAGGGGGCACAGAGACC. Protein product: CASSEVGGGTET. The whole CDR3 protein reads CASSEVGGGTETQYF.

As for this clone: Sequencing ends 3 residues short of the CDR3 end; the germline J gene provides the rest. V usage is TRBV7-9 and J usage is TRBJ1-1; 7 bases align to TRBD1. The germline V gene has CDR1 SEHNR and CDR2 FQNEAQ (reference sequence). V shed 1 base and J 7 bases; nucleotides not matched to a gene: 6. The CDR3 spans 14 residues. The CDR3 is CASSLDTGAYEAFF. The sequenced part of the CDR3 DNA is TGTGCCAGCAGCTTAGATACAGGGGCTTATGAA. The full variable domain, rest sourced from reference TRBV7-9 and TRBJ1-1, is DTGVSQNPRHKITKRGQNVTFRCDPISEHNRLYWYRQTLGQGPEFLTYFQNEAQLEKSRLLSDRFSAERPKGSFSTLEIQRTEQGDSAMYLCASSLDTGAYEAFFGQGTRLTVV.

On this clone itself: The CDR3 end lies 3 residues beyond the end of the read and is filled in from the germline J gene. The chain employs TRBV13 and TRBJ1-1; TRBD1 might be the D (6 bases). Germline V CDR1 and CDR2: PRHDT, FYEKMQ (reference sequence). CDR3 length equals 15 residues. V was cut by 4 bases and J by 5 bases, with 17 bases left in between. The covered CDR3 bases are TGTGCCAGCAGCTCTTCGGGGGGGGGCGCGACTGAA. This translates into CASSSSGGGATE. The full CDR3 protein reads CASSSSGGGATEAFF.

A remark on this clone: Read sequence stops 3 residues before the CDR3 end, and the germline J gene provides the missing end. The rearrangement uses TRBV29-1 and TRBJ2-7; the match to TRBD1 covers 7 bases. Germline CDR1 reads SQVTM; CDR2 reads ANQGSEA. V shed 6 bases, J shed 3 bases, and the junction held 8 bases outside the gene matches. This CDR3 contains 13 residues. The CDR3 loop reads CSVRTGDYYEQYF. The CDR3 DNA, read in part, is TGCAGCGTCAGGACAGGAGACTACTACGAG.

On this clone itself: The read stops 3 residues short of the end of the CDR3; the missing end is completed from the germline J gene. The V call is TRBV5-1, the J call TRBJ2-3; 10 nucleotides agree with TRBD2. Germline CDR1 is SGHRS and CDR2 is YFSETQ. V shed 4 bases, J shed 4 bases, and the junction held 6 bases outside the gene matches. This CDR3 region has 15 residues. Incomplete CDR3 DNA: TGCGCCAGCAGCCTAGCGGGGGCCCTACCAGATACG. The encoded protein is CASSLAGALPDT. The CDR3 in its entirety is CASSLAGALPDTQYF.

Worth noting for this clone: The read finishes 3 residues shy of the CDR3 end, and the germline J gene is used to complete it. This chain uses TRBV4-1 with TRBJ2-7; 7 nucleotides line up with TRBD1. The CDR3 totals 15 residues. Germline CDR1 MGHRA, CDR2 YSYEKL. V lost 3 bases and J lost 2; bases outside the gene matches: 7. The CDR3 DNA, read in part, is TGCGCCAGCAGCCAGCCGGGGACAGCACCCTACGAG. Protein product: CASSQPGTAPYE. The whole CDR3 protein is CASSQPGTAPYEQYF.

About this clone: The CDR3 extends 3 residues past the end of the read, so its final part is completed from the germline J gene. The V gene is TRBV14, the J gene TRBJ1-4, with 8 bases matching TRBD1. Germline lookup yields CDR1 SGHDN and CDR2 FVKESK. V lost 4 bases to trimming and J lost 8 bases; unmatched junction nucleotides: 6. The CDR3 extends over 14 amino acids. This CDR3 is CASSPGQGREKLFF. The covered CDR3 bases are TGTGCCAGCAGCCCTGGACAGGGAAGAGAAAAA.

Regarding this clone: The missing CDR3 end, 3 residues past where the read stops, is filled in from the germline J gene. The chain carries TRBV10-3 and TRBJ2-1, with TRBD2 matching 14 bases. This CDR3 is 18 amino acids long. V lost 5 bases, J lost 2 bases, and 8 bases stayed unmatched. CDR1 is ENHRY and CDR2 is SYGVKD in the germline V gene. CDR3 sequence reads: CAISNPTSGGAAYNEQFF. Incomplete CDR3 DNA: TGTGCCATCAGTAACCCGACTAGCGGGGGGGCTGCCTACAATGAG.

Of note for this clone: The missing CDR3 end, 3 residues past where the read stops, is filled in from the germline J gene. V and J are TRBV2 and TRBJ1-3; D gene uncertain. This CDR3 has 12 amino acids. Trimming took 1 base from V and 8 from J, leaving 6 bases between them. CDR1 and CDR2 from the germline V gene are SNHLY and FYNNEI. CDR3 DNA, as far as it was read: TGTGCCAGCAGTGAAGGTTCATACACC. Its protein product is CASSEGSYT. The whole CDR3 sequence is CASSEGSYTIYF.

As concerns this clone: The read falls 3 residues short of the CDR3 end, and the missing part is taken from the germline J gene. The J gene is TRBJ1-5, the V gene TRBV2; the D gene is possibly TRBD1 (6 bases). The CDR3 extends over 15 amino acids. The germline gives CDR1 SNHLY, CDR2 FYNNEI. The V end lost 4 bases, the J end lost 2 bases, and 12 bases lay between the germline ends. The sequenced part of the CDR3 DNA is TGTGCCAGCAGTGTAGAGGGGGTTGGCAATCAGCCC. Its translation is CASSVEGVGNQP. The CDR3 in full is CASSVEGVGNQPQHF.

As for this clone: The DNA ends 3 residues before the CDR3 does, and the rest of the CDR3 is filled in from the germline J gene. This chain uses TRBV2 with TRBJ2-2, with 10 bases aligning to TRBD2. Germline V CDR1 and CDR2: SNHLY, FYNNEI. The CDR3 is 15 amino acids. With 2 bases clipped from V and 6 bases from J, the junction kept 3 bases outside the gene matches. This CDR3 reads CASSETSGAPGELFF. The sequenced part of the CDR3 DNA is TGTGCCAGCAGTGAAACTAGCGGGGCCCCCGGGGAG.

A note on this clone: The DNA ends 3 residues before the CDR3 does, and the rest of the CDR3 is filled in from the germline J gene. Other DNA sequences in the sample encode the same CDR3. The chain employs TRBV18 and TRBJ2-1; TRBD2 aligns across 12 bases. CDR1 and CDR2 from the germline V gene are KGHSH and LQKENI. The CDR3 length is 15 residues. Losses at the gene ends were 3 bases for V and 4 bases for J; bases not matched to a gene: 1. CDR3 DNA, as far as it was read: TGTGCCAGCTCACCCCTAGCGGGGGGGTACAATGAG. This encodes CASSPLAGGYNE. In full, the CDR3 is CASSPLAGGYNEQFF.

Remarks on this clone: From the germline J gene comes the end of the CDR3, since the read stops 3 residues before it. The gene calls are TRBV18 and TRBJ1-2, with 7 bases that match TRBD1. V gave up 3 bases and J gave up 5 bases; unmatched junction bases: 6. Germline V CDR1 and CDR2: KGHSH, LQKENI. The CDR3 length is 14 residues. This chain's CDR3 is CASSPQTGWYGYTF. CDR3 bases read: TGTGCCAGCTCACCCCAGACAGGGTGGTATGGC.

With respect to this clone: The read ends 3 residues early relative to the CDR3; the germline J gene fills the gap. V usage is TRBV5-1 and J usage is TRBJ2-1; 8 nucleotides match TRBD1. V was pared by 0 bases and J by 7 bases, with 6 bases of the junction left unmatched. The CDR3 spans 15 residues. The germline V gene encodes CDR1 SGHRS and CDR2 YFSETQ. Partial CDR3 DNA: TGCGCCAGCAGCTTGGGGGTCACAGGGGGGAATGAG. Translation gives CASSLGVTGGNE. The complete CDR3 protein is CASSLGVTGGNEQFF.

The CDR3 sequence is CSARSLSSSYNEQFF. The DNA read from the CDR3 is TGCAGTGCTAGAAGCCTCTCTAGCTCCTACAATGAG. The chain links TRBV20-1 to TRBJ2-1; no clear D gene. Sequencing ends 3 residues short of the CDR3 end; the germline J gene provides the rest. Germline CDR1 reads DFQATT; CDR2 reads SNEGSKA (reference sequence). Between the trimmed V and J ends, which lost 2 bases and 0 bases, there was a span of 11 bases. The CDR3 contains 15 residues.

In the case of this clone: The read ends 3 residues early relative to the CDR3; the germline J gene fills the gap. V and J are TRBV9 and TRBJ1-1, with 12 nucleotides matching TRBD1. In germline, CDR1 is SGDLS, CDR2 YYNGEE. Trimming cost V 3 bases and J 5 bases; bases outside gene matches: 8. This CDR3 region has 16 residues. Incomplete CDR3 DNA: TGTGCCAGCAGCGACGGGACAGGGGGCGCAGGGACTGAA. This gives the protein CASSDGTGGAGTE. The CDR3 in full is CASSDGTGGAGTEAFF. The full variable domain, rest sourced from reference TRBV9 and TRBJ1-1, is DSGVTQTPKHLITATGQRVTLRCSPRSGDLSVYWYQQSLDQGLQFLIQYYNGEERAKGNILERFSAQQFPDLHSELNLSSLELGDSALYFCASSDGTGGAGTEAFFGQGTRLTVV.

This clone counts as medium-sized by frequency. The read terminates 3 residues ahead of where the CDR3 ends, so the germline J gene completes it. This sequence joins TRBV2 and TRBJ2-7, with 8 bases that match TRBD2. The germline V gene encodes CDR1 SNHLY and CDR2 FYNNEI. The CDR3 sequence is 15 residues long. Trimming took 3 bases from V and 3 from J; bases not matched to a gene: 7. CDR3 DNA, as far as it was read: TGTGCCAGCAGTGATGAGGGACTAGGGTTCTACGAG. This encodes CASSDEGLGFYE. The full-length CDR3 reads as CASSDEGLGFYEQYF. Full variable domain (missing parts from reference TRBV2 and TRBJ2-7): EPEVTQTPSHQVTQMGQEVILRCVPISNHLYFYWYRQILGQKVEFLVSFYNNEISEKSEIFDDQFSVERPDGSNFTLKIRSTKLEDSAMYFCASSDEGLGFYEQYFGPGTRLTVT.

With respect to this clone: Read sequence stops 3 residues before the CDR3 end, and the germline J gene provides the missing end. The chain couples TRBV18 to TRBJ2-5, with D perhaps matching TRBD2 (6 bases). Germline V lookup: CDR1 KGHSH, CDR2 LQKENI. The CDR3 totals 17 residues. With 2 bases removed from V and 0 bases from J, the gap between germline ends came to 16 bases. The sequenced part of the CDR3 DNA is TGTGCCAGCTCACCAGTGCGGCGGGGTAGAGACCAAGAGACC. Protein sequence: CASSPVRRGRDQET. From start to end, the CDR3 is CASSPVRRGRDQETQYF.

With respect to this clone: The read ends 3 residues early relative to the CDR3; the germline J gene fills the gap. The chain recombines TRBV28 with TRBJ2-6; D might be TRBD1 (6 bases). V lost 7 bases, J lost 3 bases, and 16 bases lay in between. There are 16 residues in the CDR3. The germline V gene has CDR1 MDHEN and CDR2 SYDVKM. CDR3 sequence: CASTVQGPSGANVLTF. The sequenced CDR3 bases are TGTGCCAGCACCGTACAGGGCCCAAGTGGGGCCAACGTC.

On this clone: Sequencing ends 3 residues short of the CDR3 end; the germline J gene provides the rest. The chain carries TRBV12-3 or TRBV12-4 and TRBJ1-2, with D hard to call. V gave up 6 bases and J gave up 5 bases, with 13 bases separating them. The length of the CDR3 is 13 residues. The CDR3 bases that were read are TGTGCCAGCAGCGTCTCTGGCAGGTATGGC. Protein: CASSVSGRYG. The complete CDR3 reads CASSVSGRYGYTF.

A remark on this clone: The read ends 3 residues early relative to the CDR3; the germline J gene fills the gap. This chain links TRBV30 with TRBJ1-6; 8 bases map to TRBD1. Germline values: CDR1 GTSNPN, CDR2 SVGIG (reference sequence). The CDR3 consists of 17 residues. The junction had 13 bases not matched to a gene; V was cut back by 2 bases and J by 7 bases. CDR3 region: CAWSPSGQGHGNSPLHF. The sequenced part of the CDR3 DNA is TGTGCCTGGAGTCCATCAGGACAGGGCCACGGAAATTCACCC.

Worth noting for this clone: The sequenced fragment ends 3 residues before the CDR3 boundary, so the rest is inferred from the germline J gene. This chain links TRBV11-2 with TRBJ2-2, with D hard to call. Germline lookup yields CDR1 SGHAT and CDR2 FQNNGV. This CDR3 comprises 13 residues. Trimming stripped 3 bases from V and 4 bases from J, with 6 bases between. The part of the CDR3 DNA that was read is TGTGCCAGCAGCTTCCGAGGCACCGGGGAG. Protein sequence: CASSFRGTGE. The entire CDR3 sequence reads CASSFRGTGELFF.